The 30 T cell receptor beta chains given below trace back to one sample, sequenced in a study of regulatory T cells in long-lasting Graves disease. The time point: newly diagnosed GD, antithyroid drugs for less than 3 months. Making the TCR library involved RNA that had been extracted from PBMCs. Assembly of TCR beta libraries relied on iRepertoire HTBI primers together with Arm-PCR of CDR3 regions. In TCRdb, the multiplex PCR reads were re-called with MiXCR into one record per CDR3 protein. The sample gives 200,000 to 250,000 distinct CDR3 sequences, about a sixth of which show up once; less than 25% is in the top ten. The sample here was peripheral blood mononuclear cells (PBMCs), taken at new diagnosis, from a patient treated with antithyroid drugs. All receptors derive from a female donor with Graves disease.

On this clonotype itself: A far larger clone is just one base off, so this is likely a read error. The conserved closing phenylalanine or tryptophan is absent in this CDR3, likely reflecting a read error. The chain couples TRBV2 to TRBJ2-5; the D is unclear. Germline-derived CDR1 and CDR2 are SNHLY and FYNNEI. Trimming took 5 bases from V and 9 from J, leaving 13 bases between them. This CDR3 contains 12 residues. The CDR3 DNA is TGTGCCAGCAGTTTCGCCCTGAACGCCCAGTACTCC. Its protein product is CASSFALNAQYS.

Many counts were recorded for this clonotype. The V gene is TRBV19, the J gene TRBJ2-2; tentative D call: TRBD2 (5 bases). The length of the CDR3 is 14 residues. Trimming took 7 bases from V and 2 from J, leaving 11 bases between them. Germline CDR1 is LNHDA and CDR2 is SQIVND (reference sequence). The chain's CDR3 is CASNPSGNTGELFF. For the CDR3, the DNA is TGTGCCAGTAATCCCAGCGGAAACACCGGGGAGCTGTTTTTT.

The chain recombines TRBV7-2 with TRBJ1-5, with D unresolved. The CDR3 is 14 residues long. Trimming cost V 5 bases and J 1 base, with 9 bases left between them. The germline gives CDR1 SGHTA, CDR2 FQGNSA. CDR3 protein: CASSPPGSNQPQHF. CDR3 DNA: TGTGCCAGCAGCCCACCGGGAAGCAATCAGCCCCAGCATTTT.

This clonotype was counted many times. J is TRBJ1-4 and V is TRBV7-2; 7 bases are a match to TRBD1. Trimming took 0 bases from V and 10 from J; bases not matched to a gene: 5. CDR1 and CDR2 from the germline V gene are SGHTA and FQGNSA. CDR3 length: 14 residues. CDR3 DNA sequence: TGTGCCAGCAGCTTAGCCCAGGGGGAAGGAAAACTGTTTTTT. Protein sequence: CASSLAQGEGKLFF.

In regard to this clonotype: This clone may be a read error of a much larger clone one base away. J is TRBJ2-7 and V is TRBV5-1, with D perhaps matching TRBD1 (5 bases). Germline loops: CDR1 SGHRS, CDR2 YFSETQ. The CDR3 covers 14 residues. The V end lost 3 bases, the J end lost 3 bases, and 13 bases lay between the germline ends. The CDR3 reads CASSSYDRLYEQYF. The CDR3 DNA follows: TGCGCCAGCAGCTCATACGACAGACTCTACGAGCAGTACTTC.

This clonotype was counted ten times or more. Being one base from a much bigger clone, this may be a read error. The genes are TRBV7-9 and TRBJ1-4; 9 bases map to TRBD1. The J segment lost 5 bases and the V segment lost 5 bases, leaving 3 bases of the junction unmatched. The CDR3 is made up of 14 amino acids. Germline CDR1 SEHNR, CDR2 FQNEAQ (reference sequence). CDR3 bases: TGTGCCAGCAGCGCCGGGACAGGGAATGAAAAACTGTTTTTT. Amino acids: CASSAGTGNEKLFF.

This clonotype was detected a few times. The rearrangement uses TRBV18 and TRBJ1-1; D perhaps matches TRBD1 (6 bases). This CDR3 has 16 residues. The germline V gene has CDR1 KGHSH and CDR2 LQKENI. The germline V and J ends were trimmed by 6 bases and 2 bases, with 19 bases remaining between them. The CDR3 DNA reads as TGTGCCAGCTCTCCTTACCCGTTACAGGGCAACACTGAAGCTTTCTTT. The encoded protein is CASSPYPLQGNTEAFF.

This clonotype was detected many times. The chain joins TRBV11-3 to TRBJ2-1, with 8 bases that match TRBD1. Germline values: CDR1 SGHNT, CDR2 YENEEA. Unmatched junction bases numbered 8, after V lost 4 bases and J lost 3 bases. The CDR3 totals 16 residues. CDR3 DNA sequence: TGTGCCAGCAGCTCGTGGACAGGGCAAGTCTACAATGAGCAGTTCTTC. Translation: CASSSWTGQVYNEQFF.

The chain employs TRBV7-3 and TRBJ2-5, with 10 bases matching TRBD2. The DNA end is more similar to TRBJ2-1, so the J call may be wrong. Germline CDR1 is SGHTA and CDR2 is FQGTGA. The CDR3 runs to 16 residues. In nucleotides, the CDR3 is TGTGCCAGCAGCCTGTTTAGCGGGAGGTTTGGGAATGAGCAGTTCTTC. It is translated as CASSLFSGRFGNEQFF.

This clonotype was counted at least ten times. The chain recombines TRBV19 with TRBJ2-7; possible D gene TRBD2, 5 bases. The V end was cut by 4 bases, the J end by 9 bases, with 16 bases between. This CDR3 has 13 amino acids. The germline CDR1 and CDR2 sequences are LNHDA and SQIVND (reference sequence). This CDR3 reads CASSTDSLAGQYF. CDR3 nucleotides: TGTGCCAGTAGTACCGATTCCCTAGCCGGGCAGTACTTC.

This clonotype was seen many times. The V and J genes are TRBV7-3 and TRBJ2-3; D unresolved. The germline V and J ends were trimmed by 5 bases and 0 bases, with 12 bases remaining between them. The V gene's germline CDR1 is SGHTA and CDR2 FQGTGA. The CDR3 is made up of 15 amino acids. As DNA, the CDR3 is TGTGCCAGCAGCCCTCGACCTTCTAGCACAGATACGCAGTATTTT. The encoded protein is CASSPRPSSTDTQYF.

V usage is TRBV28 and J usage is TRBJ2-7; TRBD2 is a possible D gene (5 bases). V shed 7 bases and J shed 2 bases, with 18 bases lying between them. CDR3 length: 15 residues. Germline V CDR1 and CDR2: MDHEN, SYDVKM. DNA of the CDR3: TGTGCCAGCAATTCTTTGGAGGTTGGGACCTACGAGCAGTACTTC. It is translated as CASNSLEVGTYEQYF.

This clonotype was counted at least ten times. The CDR3 protein is CASSQEDRAPDTQYF. The CDR3 DNA sequence: TGTGCCAGCAGCCAAGAGGACAGGGCCCCAGATACGCAGTATTTT. The chain joins TRBV3-2 to TRBJ2-3; TRBD1, the table's D call, lacks a check against the DNA. TRBV3-2 is marked as a pseudogene. There are 15 residues in the CDR3.

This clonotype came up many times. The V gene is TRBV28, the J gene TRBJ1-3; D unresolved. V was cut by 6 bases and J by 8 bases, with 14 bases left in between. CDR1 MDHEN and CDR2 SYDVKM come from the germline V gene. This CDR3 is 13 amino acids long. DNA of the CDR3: TGTGCCAGCAGGGGCTCACTGACGGACACCATATATTTT. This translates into CASRGSLTDTIYF.

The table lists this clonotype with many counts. The CDR3 nucleotides are TGTGCCAGCAGTGCTTCCCTAGCGGGATATCTAGGCACCGGGGAGCTGTTTTTT. Its protein is CASSASLAGYLGTGELFF. The chain is built from TRBV2 and TRBJ2-2; 9 bases agree with TRBD2. The germline gives CDR1 SNHLY, CDR2 FYNNEI. The CDR3 is 18 residues long. The V gene end was trimmed by 4 bases and the J gene end by 4 bases; junction bases not matched to a gene: 13. The variable domain in full, with the rest retrieved from reference TRBV2 and TRBJ2-2, is EPEVTQTPSHQVTQMGQEVILRCVPISNHLYFYWYRQILGQKVEFLVSFYNNEISEKSEIFDDQFSVERPDGSNFTLKIRSTKLEDSAMYFCASSASLAGYLGTGELFFGEGSRLTVL.

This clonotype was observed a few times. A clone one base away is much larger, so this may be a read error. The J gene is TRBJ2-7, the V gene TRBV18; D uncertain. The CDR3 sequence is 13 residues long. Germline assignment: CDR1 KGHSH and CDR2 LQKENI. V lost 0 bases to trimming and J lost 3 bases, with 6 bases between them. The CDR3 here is CASSPPGRYEQYF. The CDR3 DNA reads TGTGCCAGCTCACCACCGGGCCGCTACGAGCAGTACTTC.

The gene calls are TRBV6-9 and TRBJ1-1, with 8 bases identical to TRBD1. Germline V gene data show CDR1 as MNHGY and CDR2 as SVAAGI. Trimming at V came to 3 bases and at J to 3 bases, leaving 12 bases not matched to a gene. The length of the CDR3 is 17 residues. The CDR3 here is CASSYSPPGGVYTEAFF. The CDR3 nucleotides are TGTGCCAGCAGTTACTCCCCCCCAGGGGGCGTATACACTGAAGCTTTCTTT.

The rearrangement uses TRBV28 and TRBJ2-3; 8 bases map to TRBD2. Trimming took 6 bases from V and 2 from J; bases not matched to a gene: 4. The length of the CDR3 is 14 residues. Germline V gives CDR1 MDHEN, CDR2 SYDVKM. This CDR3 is CASRSGGNTDTQYF. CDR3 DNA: TGTGCCAGCAGGAGCGGGGGCAACACAGATACGCAGTATTTT.

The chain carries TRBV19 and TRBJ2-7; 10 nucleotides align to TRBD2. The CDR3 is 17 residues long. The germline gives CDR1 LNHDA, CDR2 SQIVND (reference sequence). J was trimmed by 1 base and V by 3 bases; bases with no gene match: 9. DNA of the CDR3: TGTGCCAGTAGTATCTTCCCAAGCGGGAGGGGGTCCTACGAGCAGTACTTC. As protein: CASSIFPSGRGSYEQYF.

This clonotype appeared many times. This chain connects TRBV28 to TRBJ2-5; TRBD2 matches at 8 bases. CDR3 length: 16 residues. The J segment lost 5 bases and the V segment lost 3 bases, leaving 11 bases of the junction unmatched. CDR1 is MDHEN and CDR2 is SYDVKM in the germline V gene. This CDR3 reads CASSFSPKTSAETQYF. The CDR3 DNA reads TGTGCCAGCAGTTTCTCCCCTAAGACTAGCGCGGAGACCCAGTACTTC.

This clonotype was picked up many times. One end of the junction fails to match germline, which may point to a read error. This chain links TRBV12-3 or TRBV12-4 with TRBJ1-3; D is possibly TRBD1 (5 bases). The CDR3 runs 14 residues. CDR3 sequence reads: CASSLAGPGNTIYF. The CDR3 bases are TGTGCCAGCAGCTTAGCGGGGCCTGGAAACACCATATATTTT.

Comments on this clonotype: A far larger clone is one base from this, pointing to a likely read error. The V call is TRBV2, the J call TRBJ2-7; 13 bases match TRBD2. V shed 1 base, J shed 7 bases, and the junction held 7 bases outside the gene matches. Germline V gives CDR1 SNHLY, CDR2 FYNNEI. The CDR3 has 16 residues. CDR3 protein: CASSEDPGLAGYEQYF. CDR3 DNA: TGTGCCAGCAGTGAAGATCCGGGACTAGCGGGGTATGAGCAGTACTTC.

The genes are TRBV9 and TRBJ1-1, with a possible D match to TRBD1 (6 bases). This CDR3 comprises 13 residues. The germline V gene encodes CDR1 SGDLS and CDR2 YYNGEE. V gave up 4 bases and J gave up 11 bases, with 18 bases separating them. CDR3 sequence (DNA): TGTGCCAGCAGCCAAGGGGGTTACGCACGGGCTTTCTTT. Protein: CASSQGGYARAFF. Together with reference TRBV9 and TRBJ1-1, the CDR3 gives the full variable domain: DSGVTQTPKHLITATGQRVTLRCSPRSGDLSVYWYQQSLDQGLQFLIQYYNGEERAKGNILERFSAQQFPDLHSELNLSSLELGDSALYFCASSQGGYARAFFGQGTRLTVV.

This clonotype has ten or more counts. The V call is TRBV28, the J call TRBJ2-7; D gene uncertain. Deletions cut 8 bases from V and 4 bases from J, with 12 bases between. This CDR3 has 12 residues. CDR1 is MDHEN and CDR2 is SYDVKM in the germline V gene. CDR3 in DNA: TGTGCCAGCCGTCAAGGGTTATACGAGCAGTACTTC. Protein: CASRQGLYEQYF.

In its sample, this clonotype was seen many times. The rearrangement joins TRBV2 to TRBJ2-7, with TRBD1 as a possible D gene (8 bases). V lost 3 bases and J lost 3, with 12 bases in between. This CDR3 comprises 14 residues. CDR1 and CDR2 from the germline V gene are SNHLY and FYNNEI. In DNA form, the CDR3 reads TGTGCCAGCAGTGAGAACAGGGGGGGCTACGAGCAGTACTTC. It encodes CASSENRGGYEQYF.

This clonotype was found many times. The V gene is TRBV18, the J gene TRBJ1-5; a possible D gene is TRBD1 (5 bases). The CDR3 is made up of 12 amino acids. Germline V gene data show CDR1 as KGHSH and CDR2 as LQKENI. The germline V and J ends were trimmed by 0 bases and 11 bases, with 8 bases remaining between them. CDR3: CASSPPGATQHF. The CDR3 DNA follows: TGTGCCAGCTCACCACCCGGGGCGACCCAGCATTTT.

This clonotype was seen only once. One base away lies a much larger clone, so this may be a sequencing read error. The CDR3, as DNA: TGTGCCAGCATCGGGGATGGGTGGATGCGGTTCTTC. This codes for CASIGDGWMRFF. V usage is TRBV28 and J usage is TRBJ2-1; possible D gene TRBD2, 5 bases. The CDR3 is 12 amino acids. Germline V gives CDR1 MDHEN, CDR2 SYDVKM. V lost 7 bases, J lost 15 bases, and 19 bases lay in between.

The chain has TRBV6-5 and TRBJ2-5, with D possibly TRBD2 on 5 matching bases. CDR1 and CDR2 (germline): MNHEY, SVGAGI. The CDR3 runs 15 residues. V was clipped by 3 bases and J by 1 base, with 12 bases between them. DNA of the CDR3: TGTGCCAGCAGTTATGAGGGCCGCGCCCAAGAGACCCAGTACTTC. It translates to CASSYEGRAQETQYF.

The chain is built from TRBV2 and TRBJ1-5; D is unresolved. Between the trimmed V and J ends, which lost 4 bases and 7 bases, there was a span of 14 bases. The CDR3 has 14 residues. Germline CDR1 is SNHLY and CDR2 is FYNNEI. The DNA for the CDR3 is TGTGCCAGCAGTGCTGTGGTTGCGGGACAGCCCCAGCATTTT. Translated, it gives CASSAVVAGQPQHF.

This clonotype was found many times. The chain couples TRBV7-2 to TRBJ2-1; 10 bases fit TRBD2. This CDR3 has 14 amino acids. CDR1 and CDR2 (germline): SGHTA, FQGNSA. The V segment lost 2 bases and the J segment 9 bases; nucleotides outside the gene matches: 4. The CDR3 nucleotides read TGTGCCAGCAGCTTACGTAGCGGGAGGAGTGAGCAGTTCTTC. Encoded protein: CASSLRSGRSEQFF.